The entry that follows covers one T cell receptor (beta chain) sequence. These data are taken from a study of cytomegalovirus exposure and HLA in healthy donors. Germline V gene data show CDR1 as SGHTA and CDR2 as FQGNSA. This CDR3 contains 14 residues. V was pared by 5 bases and J by 8 bases, with 15 bases between. PCR primers comprised 60 Vbeta and 13 Jbeta primers. Data came from immunoSEQ multiplex PCR; TCRdb stores just in-frame clones and leaves some out. Among 99,000 or so clones listed, around 80% were seen once. The chain recombines TRBV7-2 with TRBJ1-4, with D perhaps TRBD1 (5 bases). The TCR originated in a man aged 25 to 45 in good health and CMV-seronegative. Sequenced input: PBMCs. DNA for the CDR3: TGTGCCAGCAGCCCCTCTCGGGGGAGAGAAAAACTGTTTTTT. It translates to CASSPSRGREKLFF.